One and the same sample provided the 23 T cell receptor beta chains below, sequenced in a study of human T cells and chemical hapten exposure. Each CDR3 protein is one row after TCRdb ran MiXCR on the RACE reads. The top ten hold 3.5% of the sample, which has around 75,000 distinct CDR3 sequences, around 11% seen once. Documented time point: patch test 1, 2 weeks after DPC sensitization. Treatment defined: therapeutic diphenylcyclopropenone sensitization with weekly scalp DPC. The specimen comprised whole blood, sampled in connection with sensitization to the hapten diphenylcyclopropenone (DPC). The receptor set was obtained from a woman aged 60-75 years with alopecia areata. Some clones in this sample may be carry-over from other donors' samples.

The table lists this clonotype with many counts. The chain couples TRBV7-6 to TRBJ2-1; the match to TRBD1 covers 11 bases. V shed 5 bases, J shed 6 bases, and the junction held 3 bases outside the gene matches. The CDR3 loop spans 14 amino acids. The germline gives CDR1 SGHVS, CDR2 FNYEAQ. The CDR3 loop is CASSAGTGGNEQFF. For the CDR3, the DNA is TGTGCCAGCAGCGCCGGGACAGGGGGCAATGAGCAGTTCTTC.

The gene calls are TRBV13 and TRBJ2-7; no firm D call. V was trimmed by 1 base and J by 5 bases, leaving 3 bases between them. The germline V gene encodes CDR1 PRHDT and CDR2 FYEKMQ (reference sequence). There are 11 residues in the CDR3. This CDR3 reads CASSLVDEQYF. CDR3 coding DNA: TGTGCCAGCAGCTTAGTGGACGAGCAGTACTTC.

There are a few counts of this clonotype. The chain carries TRBV5-3 and TRBJ2-5, with TRBD1 identical over 11 bases. TRBV5-3 is treated as an ORF (open reading frame) with a function not yet certain. Germline trimming cut 5 bases from V and 4 bases from J; bases unmatched to any gene: 4. The CDR3 is 14 amino acids. Written as DNA, the CDR3 is TGTGCCAGAAGACCCGGACAGGGGGCAGAGACCCAGTACTTC. Translation: CARRPGQGAETQYF.

Many counts were recorded for this clonotype. The chain is built from TRBV2 and TRBJ1-5; 10 bases are shared with TRBD1. The CDR3 totals 13 residues. Germline CDR1 reads SNHLY; CDR2 reads FYNNEI. V was clipped by 6 bases and J by 5 bases; unmatched bases: 1. The CDR3 sequence: CASRGTGDQPQHF. The CDR3 DNA sequence: TGTGCCAGCAGGGGGACAGGGGATCAGCCCCAGCATTTT. Filled out from reference TRBV2 and TRBJ1-5, the complete variable domain reads EPEVTQTPSHQVTQMGQEVILRCVPISNHLYFYWYRQILGQKVEFLVSFYNNEISEKSEIFDDQFSVERPDGSNFTLKIRSTKLEDSAMYFCASRGTGDQPQHFGDGTRLSIL.

The J gene is TRBJ1-1, the V gene TRBV4-1, with 10 bases aligning to TRBD1. Germline-derived CDR1 and CDR2 are MGHRA and YSYEKL. The CDR3 has 12 amino acids. Losses at the gene ends were 8 bases for V and 5 bases for J; bases not matched to a gene: 2. CDR3 nucleotides: TGCGCCAGCGAGGACAGGGGGACTGAAGCTTTCTTT. Its translation is CASEDRGTEAFF.

This clonotype has just a few counts. The chain carries TRBV6-2 or TRBV6-3 and TRBJ2-1, with 8 bases lining up with TRBD2. The CDR3 has 15 residues. Trimming removed 6 bases from V and 4 bases from J; junction bases left unmatched: 8. CDR1 and CDR2 from the germline V gene are MNHEY and SVGEGT. The CDR3 sequence: CASSPLASGYNEQFF. CDR3 DNA sequence: TGTGCCAGCAGCCCCCTGGCTAGCGGGTACAATGAGCAGTTCTTC.

This clonotype was counted a few times. This chain connects TRBV6-5 to TRBJ1-2; D might be TRBD1 (6 bases). Germline lookup yields CDR1 MNHEY and CDR2 SVGAGI. V lost 6 bases to trimming and J lost 0 bases, with 11 bases between them. There are 14 residues in the CDR3. The CDR3 here is CASREGHANYGYTF. DNA of the CDR3: TGTGCCAGCAGGGAGGGACATGCTAACTATGGCTACACCTTC.

A few counts support this clonotype. The chain carries TRBV12-3 or TRBV12-4 and TRBJ2-1; TRBD1 matches 10 bases. The CDR3 loop spans 19 amino acids. The ends lost 5 bases at V and 0 bases at J; junction bases unmatched: 13. As DNA, the CDR3 is TGTGCCAGCAGTGTTGGGGACAGGGGATGGGTGGGCTCCTACAATGAGCAGTTCTTC. Encoded protein: CASSVGDRGWVGSYNEQFF.

This clonotype was detected only a few times. The gene calls are TRBV5-1 and TRBJ2-1, with D possibly matching TRBD2 (6 bases). Germline-derived CDR1 and CDR2 are SGHRS and YFSETQ. The V and J ends lost 4 bases and 9 bases respectively, with 14 bases between them. The CDR3 has 13 residues. The CDR3 reads CASSRRLVTEQFF. The CDR3 nucleotides read TGCGCCAGCAGCCGAAGACTAGTGACTGAGCAGTTCTTC.

This chain links TRBV12-3 or TRBV12-4 with TRBJ2-3; tentatively, D is TRBD1 (5 bases). CDR3 length equals 15 residues. Trimming removed 1 base at V and 2 bases at J, with 10 bases between. CDR3 coding DNA: TGTGCCAGCAGTTTAGAGCCGGACACCACAGATACGCAGTATTTT. Translated: CASSLEPDTTDTQYF.

This clonotype was detected a few times. This chain connects TRBV11-2 to TRBJ2-1; unclear D gene. Trimming pared 3 bases from V and 13 bases from J, leaving 10 bases between. The CDR3 runs to 11 residues. From germline, CDR1 is SGHAT and CDR2 FQNNGV. The CDR3 reads CASSFVQYQFF. DNA of the CDR3: TGTGCCAGCAGCTTTGTCCAGTACCAGTTCTTC.

This clonotype was detected many times. The CDR3 nucleotides are TGTGCCAGCAGCCGACAGGGCTCCTACGAGCAGTACTTC. Its translation is CASSRQGSYEQYF. The J gene is TRBJ2-7, the V gene TRBV3-1, with 7 nucleotides matching TRBD1. V shed 4 bases, J shed 0 bases, and the junction held 0 bases outside the gene matches. CDR1 and CDR2 from the germline V gene are LGHDT and YNNKEL (reference sequence). The CDR3 is made up of 13 amino acids.

This clonotype was found many times. The rearrangement uses TRBV29-1 and TRBJ2-7; D might be TRBD1 (5 bases). V lost 2 bases and J 7 bases, leaving 12 bases between the germline ends. CDR1 and CDR2 from the germline V gene are SQVTM and ANQGSEA. The CDR3 has 12 amino acids. The CDR3: CSVERGTREQYF. CDR3 DNA sequence: TGCAGCGTTGAAAGGGGCACTCGGGAGCAGTACTTC.

In this sample, this clonotype turned up many times. V and J are TRBV18 and TRBJ2-3; D is perhaps TRBD1 or TRBD2 (5 bases each). This CDR3 contains 15 residues. V shed 5 bases and J shed 6 bases, with 18 bases lying between them. From germline, CDR1 is KGHSH and CDR2 LQKENI. CDR3 sequence (DNA): TGTGCCAGCTCATATGGGGACGCCTTAGGTGATACGCAGTATTTT. It yields the protein CASSYGDALGDTQYF.

As concerns this clonotype: A much larger clone differs from this one at a single base, so this may be a read error. The chain employs TRBV29-1 and TRBJ2-3; possible D gene TRBD1, 5 bases. CDR1 SQVTM and CDR2 ANQGSEA come from the germline V gene. This CDR3 has 13 residues. Trimming left V 6 bases short and J 2 bases short, with 12 bases between. The CDR3 reads CSVESGITDTQYF. CDR3 sequence (DNA): TGCAGCGTCGAGTCAGGGATCACAGATACGCAGTATTTT.

The table lists this clonotype with many counts. The chain joins TRBV20-1 to TRBJ2-1; a weak D match, TRBD2 (6 bases). CDR3 length: 13 residues. V was shortened by 5 bases and J by 8 bases, with 16 bases between the two germline ends. Germline CDR1 reads DFQATT; CDR2 reads SNEGSKA (reference sequence). The CDR3 nucleotides read TGCAGTGCTGCCCGATTGTCGGGGGATGAGCAGTTCTTC. Translated, it gives CSAARLSGDEQFF.

V gene TRBV29-1 combines with J gene TRBJ1-2; TRBD1 matches 9 bases. The trim removed 1 base at V and 8 bases at J, leaving 8 bases unmatched. The CDR3 consists of 14 residues. Germline assignment: CDR1 SQVTM and CDR2 ANQGSEA. CDR3 in DNA: TGCAGCGTTGAAGTGGTGGGGACAGGGTTCGGCTACACCTTC. This translates into CSVEVVGTGFGYTF.

This clonotype is labeled as large. V usage is TRBV2 and J usage is TRBJ1-1; D is undetermined. This CDR3 is 13 amino acids long. The germline CDR1 and CDR2 sequences are SNHLY and FYNNEI. Trimming stripped 4 bases from V and 1 base from J, with 7 bases between. CDR3 residues: CASSVWGNTEAFF. The CDR3 bases are TGTGCCAGCAGTGTATGGGGGAACACTGAAGCTTTCTTT.

This sequence joins TRBV5-1 and TRBJ1-1, with a possible D match to TRBD1 (6 bases). CDR3 length: 14 amino acids. CDR1 is SGHRS, CDR2 YFSETQ, per germline. V was trimmed by 1 base and J by 2 bases, leaving 9 bases between them. The CDR3 region has the DNA TGCGCCAGCAGCTTGCTACAGGGTAACACTGAAGCTTTCTTT. Residues: CASSLLQGNTEAFF. The full variable domain, rest sourced from reference TRBV5-1 and TRBJ1-1, is KAGVTQTPRYLIKTRGQQVTLSCSPISGHRSVSWYQQTPGQGLQFLFEYFSETQRNKGNFPGRFSGRQFSNSRSEMNVSTLELGDSALYLCASSLLQGNTEAFFGQGTRLTVV.

This clonotype was seen ten or more times. V and J are TRBV2 and TRBJ1-6; no firm D call. The CDR3 contains 15 residues. From germline, CDR1 is SNHLY and CDR2 FYNNEI. V dropped 0 bases and J dropped 10 bases, with 13 bases sitting between them. This CDR3 reads CASSEAPNNGSPLHF. In DNA, the CDR3 is TGTGCCAGCAGTGAAGCGCCCAACAACGGATCACCCCTCCACTTT.

Ten or more counts support this clonotype. The rearrangement joins TRBV7-9 to TRBJ2-7; a possible D gene is TRBD2 (6 bases). The V and J ends lost 5 bases and 4 bases respectively, with 12 bases between them. Germline CDR1 is SEHNR and CDR2 is FQNEAQ (reference sequence). This CDR3 is 13 amino acids long. The CDR3 DNA sequence: TGTGCCAGCAGCCGGGACTCCTATTACGAGCAGTACTTC. Encoded protein: CASSRDSYYEQYF.

This clonotype appeared a few times. The chain uses TRBV6-5 and TRBJ1-2; TRBD1 agrees at 10 bases. CDR1 is MNHEY, CDR2 SVGAGI, per germline. Losses at the gene ends were 2 bases for V and 0 bases for J; bases not matched to a gene: 0. The CDR3 has 15 residues. CDR3 bases: TGTGCCAGCAGTTACGGGACAGGGGCTAACTATGGCTACACCTTC. Its protein is CASSYGTGANYGYTF.

This clonotype was found many times. The rearrangement links TRBV18 to TRBJ2-3, with a weak D call TRBD2 (6 bases). CDR1 KGHSH and CDR2 LQKENI come from the germline V gene. The CDR3 contains 13 residues. The V end was cut by 3 bases, the J end by 4 bases, with 8 bases between. Written as DNA, the CDR3 is TGTGCCAGCTCACCGGGGGGTCCAGATACGCAGTATTTT. Encoded protein: CASSPGGPDTQYF.